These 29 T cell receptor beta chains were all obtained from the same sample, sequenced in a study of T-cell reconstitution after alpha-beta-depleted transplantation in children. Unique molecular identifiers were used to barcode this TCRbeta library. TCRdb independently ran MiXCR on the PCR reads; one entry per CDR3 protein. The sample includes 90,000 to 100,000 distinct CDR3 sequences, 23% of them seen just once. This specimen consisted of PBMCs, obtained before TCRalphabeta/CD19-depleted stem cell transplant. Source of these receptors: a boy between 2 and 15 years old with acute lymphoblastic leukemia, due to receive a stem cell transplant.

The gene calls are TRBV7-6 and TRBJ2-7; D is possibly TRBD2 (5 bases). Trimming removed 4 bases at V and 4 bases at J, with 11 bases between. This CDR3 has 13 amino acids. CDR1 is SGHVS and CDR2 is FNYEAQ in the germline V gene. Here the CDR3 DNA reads TGTGCCAGCAGCTCCGGGGTTCCTTACGAGCAGTACTTC. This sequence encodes CASSSGVPYEQYF. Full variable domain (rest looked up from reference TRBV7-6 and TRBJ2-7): GAGVSQSPRYKVTKRGQDVALRCDPISGHVSLYWYRQALGQGPEFLTYFNYEAQQDKSGLPNDRFSAERPEGSISTLTIQRTEQRDSAMYRCASSSGVPYEQYFGPGTRLTVT.

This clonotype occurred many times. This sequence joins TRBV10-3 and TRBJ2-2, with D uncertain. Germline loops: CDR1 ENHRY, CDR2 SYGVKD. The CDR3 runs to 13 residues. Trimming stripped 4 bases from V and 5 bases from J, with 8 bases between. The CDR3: CAISGVGTGELFF. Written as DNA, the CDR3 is TGTGCCATCAGTGGGGTGGGAACCGGGGAGCTGTTTTTT.

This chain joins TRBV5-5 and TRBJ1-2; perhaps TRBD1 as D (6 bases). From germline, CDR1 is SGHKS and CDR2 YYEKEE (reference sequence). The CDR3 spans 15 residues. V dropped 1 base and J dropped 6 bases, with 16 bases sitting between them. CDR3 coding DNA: TGTGCCAGCAGCTTGAATGGCCTCTCAGGGGATGGCTACACCTTC. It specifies CASSLNGLSGDGYTF.

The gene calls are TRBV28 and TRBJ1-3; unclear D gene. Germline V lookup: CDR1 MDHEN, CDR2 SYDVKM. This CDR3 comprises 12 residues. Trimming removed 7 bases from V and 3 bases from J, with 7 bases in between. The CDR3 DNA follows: TGTGCCAGCATGGGGATTGGAAACACCATATATTTT. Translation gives CASMGIGNTIYF.

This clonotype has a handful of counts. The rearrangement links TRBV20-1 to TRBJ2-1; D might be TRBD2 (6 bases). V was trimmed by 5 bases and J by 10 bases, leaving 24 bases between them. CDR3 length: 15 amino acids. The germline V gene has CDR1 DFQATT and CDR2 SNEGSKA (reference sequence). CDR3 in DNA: TGCAGTGCTGGCCGTGGGGGGATTTTTCGAGCAGAGCAGTTCTTC. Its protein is CSAGRGGIFRAEQFF.

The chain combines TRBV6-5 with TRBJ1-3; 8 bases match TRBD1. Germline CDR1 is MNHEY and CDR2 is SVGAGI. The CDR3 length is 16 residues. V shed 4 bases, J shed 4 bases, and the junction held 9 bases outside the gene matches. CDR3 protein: CASSSTQGVAGNTIYF. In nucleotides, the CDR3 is TGTGCCAGCAGTTCCACACAGGGGGTGGCCGGAAACACCATATATTTT.

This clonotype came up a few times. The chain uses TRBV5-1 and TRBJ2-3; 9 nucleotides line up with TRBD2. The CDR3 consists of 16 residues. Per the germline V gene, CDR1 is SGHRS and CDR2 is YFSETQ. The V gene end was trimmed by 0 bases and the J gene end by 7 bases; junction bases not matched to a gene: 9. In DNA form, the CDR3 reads TGCGCCAGCAGCTTGGTGGGTAGCGGGAGCTCATATACGCAGTATTTT. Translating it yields CASSLVGSGSSYTQYF.

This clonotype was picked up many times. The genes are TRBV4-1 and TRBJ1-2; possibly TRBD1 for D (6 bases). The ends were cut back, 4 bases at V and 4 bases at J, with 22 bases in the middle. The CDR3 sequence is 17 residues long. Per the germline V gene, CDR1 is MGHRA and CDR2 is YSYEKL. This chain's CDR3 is CASSLGTGNRDTYGYTF. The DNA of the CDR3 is TGCGCCAGCAGCCTAGGTACCGGGAACCGGGACACCTATGGCTACACCTTC.

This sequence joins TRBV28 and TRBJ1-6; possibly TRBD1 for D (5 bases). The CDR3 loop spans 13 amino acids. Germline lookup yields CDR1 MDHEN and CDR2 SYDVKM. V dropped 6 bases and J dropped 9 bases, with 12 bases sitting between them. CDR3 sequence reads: CASRTASISPLHF. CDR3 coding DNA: TGTGCCAGCAGGACAGCGAGCATTTCACCCCTCCACTTT. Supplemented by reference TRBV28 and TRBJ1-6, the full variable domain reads DVKVTQSSRYLVKRTGEKVFLECVQDMDHENMFWYRQDPGLGLRLIYFSYDVKMKEKGDIPEGYSVSREKKERFSLILESASTNQTSMYLCASRTASISPLHFGNGTRLTVT.

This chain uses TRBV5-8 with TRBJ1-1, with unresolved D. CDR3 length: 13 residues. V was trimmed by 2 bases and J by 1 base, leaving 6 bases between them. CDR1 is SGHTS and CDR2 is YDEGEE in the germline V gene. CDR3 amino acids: CASSLRGNTEAFF. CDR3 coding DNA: TGTGCCAGCAGCTTACGCGGGAACACTGAAGCTTTCTTT.

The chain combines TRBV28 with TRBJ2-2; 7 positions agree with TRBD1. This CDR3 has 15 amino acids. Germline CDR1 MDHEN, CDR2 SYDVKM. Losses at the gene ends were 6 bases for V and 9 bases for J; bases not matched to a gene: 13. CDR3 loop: CASRTPTGQPRELFF. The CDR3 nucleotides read TGTGCCAGCAGAACCCCAACGGGACAGCCTAGGGAGCTGTTTTTT.

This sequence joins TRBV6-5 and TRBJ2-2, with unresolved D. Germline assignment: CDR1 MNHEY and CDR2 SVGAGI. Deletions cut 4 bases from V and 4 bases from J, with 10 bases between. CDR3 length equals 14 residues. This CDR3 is CASSSIDGTGELFF. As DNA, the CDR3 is TGTGCCAGCAGTTCTATAGACGGCACCGGGGAGCTGTTTTTT.

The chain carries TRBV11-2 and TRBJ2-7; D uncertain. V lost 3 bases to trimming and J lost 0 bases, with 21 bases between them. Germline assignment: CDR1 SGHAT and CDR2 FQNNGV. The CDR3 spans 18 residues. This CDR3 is CASSLGFVRLPNSYEQYF. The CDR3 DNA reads TGTGCCAGCAGCTTGGGCTTTGTGAGACTCCCGAACTCCTACGAGCAGTACTTC.

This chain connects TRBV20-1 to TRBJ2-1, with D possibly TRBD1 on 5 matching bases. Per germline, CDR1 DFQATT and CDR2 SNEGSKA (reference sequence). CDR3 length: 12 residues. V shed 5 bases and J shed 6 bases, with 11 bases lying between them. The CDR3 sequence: CSAPDMGNEQFF. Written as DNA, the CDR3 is TGCAGTGCTCCGGACATGGGCAATGAGCAGTTCTTC.

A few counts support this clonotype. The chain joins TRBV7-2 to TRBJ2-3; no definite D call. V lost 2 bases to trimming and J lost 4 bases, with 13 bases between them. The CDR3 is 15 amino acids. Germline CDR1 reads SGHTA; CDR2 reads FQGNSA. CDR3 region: CASSLSLGNSDTQYF. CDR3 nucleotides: TGTGCCAGCAGCTTATCCCTGGGAAACTCAGATACGCAGTATTTT. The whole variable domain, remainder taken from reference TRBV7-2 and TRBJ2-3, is GAGVSQSPSNKVTEKGKDVELRCDPISGHTALYWYRQSLGQGLEFLIYFQGNSAPDKSGLPSDRFSAERTGGSVSTLTIQRTQQEDSAVYLCASSLSLGNSDTQYFGPGTRLTVL.

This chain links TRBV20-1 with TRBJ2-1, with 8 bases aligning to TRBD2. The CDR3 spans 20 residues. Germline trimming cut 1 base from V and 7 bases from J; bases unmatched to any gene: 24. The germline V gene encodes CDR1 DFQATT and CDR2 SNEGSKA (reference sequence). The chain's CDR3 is CSARGPSALRLARPENEQFF. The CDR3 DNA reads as TGCAGTGCTAGAGGTCCCTCTGCCTTAAGACTAGCGAGACCTGAAAATGAGCAGTTCTTC.

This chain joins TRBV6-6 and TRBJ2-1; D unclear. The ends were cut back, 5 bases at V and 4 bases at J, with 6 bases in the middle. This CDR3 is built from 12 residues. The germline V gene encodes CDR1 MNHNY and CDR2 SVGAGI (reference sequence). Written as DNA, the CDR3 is TGTGCCAGCAGTGATGGTTACAATGAGCAGTTCTTC. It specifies CASSDGYNEQFF.

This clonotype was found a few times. CDR3 sequence (DNA): TGTGCCAGCAGCTTGCGTGGGAATGAGCAGTTCTTC. This codes for CASSLRGNEQFF. The gene calls are TRBV7-3 and TRBJ2-1; D is ambiguous. The CDR3 loop spans 12 amino acids. The germline gives CDR1 SGHTA, CDR2 FQGTGA. Trimming removed 3 bases at V and 7 bases at J, with 7 bases between.

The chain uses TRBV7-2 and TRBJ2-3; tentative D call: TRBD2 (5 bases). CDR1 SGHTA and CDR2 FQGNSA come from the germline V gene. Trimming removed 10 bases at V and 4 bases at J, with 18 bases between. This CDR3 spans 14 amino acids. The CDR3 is CATSAEWGADTQYF. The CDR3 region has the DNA TGTGCCACTTCAGCGGAGTGGGGTGCAGATACGCAGTATTTT.

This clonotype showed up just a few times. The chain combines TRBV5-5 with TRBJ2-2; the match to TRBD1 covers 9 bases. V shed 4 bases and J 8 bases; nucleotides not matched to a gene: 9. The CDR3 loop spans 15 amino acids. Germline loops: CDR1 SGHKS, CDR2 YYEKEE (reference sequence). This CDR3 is CASSLGQGISGELFF. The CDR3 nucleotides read TGTGCCAGCAGCCTCGGACAGGGGATATCTGGGGAGCTGTTTTTT.

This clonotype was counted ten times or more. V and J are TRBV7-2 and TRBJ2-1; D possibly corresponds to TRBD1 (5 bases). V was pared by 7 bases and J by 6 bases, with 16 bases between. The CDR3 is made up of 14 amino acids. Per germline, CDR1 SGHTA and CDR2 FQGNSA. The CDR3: CASTIQGTGNEQFF. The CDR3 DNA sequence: TGTGCCAGCACAATCCAGGGAACGGGCAATGAGCAGTTCTTC.

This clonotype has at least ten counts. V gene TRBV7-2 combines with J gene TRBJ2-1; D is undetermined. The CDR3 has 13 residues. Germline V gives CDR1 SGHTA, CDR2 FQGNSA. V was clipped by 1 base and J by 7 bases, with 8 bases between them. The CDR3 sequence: CASSLGGENEQFF. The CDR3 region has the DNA TGTGCCAGCAGCTTAGGCGGCGAGAATGAGCAGTTCTTC.

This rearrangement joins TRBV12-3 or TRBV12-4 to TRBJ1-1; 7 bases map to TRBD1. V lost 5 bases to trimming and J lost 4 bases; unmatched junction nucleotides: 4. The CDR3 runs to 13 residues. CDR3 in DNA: TGTGCCAGCAGTCAGACAGGGCCCACTGAAGCTTTCTTT. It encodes CASSQTGPTEAFF.

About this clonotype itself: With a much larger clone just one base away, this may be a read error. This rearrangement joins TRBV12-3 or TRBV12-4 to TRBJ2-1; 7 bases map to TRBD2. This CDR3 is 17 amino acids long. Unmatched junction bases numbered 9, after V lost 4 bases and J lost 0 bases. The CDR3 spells CASSSRRLASSYNEQFF. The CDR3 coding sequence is TGTGCCAGCAGTTCTCGTAGACTAGCAAGCTCCTACAATGAGCAGTTCTTC.

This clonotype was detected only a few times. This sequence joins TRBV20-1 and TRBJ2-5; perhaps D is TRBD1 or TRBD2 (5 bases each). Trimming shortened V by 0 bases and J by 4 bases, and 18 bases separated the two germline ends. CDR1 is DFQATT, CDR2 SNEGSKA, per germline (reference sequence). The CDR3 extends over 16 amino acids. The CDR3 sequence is CSARDGAYGIGETQYF. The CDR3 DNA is TGCAGTGCTAGAGATGGGGCATACGGGATCGGAGAGACCCAGTACTTC.

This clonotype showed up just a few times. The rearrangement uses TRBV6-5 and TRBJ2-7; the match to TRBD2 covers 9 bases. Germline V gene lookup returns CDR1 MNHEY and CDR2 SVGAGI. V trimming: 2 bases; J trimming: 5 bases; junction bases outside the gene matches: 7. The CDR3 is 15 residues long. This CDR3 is CASSYPSLAGHEQYF. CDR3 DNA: TGTGCCAGCAGTTACCCGTCTCTAGCGGGACACGAGCAGTACTTC.

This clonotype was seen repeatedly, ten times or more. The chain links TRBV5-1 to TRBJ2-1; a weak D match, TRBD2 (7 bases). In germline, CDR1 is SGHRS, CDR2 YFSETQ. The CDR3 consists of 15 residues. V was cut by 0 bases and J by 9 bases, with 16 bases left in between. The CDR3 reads CASSLAFGGGGEQFF. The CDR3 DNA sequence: TGCGCCAGCAGCTTGGCCTTCGGGGGCGGGGGTGAGCAGTTCTTC. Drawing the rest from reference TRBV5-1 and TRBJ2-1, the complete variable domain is KAGVTQTPRYLIKTRGQQVTLSCSPISGHRSVSWYQQTPGQGLQFLFEYFSETQRNKGNFPGRFSGRQFSNSRSEMNVSTLELGDSALYLCASSLAFGGGGEQFFGPGTRLTVL.

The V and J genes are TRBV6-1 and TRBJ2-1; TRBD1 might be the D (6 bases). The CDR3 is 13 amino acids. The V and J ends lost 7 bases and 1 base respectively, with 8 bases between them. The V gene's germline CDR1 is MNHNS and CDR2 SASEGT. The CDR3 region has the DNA TGTGCCAGCAAGACAGGTTCCTACAATGAGCAGTTCTTC. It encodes CASKTGSYNEQFF.

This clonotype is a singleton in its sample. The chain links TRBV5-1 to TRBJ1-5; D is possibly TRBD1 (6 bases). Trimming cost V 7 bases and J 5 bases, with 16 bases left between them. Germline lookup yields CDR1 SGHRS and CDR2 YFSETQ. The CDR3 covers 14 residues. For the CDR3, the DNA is TGCGCCAGCTCCCTAGGGGGGGGAGATCAGCCCCAGCATTTT. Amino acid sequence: CASSLGGGDQPQHF.